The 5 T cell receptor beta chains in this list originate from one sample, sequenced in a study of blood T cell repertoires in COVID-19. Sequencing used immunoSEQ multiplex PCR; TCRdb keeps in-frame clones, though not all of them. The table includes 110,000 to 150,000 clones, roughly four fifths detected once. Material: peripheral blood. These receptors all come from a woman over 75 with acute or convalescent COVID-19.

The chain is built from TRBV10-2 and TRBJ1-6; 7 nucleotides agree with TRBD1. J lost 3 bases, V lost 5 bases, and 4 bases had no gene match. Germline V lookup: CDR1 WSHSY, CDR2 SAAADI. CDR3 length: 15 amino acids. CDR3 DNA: TGCGCCAGCAGTATGGACAGGAACTATAATTCACCCCTCCACTTT. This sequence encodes CASSMDRNYNSPLHF.

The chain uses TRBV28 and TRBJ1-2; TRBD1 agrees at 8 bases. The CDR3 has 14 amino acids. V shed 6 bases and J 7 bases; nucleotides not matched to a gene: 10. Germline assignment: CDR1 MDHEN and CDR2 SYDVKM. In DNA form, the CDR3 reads TGTGCCAGCAGACCTACCGTACAGGGGGTTGGCTACACCTTC. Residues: CASRPTVQGVGYTF.

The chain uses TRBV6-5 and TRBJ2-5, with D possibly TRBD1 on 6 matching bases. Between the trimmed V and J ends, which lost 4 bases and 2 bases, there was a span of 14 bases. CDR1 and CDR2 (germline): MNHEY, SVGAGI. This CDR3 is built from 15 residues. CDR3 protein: CASSSLRDTQETQYF. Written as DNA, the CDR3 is TGTGCCAGCAGTTCCCTCCGGGACACACAAGAGACCCAGTACTTC.

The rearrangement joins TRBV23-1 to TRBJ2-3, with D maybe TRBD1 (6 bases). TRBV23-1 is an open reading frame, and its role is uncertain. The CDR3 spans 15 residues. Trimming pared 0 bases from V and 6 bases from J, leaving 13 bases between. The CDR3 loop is CASSQSNRVSDTQYF. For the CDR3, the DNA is TGCGCCAGCAGTCAATCGAACAGGGTATCGGATACGCAGTATTTT.

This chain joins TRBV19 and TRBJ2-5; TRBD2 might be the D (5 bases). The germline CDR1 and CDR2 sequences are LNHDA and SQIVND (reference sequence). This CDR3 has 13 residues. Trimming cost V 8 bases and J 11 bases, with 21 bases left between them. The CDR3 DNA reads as TGTGCCAGTTCGACCACAACTAGTGGCACTCAGTACTTC. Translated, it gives CASSTTTSGTQYF.